Below, one T cell receptor beta chain is given with its context. These data belong to a study of blood T cell repertoires in COVID-19. Participants were aged roughly 18 to 100 years from approximately 25 US areas. Measured with immunoSEQ multiplex PCR; TCRdb has only the in-frame clones, and not every one. The sample lists about 280,000 clones, 85% occurring once. V shed 3 bases, J shed 2 bases, and the junction held 4 bases outside the gene matches. From germline, CDR1 is DFQATT and CDR2 SNEGSKA (reference sequence). The CDR3 has 13 amino acids. The V call is TRBV20-1, the J call TRBJ2-7; 7 bases fit TRBD2. The sample consisted of PBMCs or T cells enriched from blood (not recorded which). This TCR derives from a woman aged 45-60 years who had recovered from COVID-19. The CDR3 DNA sequence: TGCAGTGCTAGTTGGGGGGGGGCCTACGAGCAGTACTTC. This translates into CSASWGGAYEQYF.